This TCR beta chain was profiled in a study of technical replicates of blood from several donors. The data were produced by immunoSEQ multiplex PCR, yet TCRdb's version contains in-frame clones alone and is incomplete. The sample records tens of thousands of clones, roughly 90% being singletons. This CDR3 has 15 amino acids. Germline V gene data show CDR1 as MNHNY and CDR2 as SVGAGI (reference sequence). The V and J ends lost 5 bases and 4 bases respectively, with 17 bases between them. The J gene is TRBJ1-2, the V gene TRBV6-6, with D perhaps TRBD1 (5 bases). The source material was PBMCs. This sequence was found in a human donor in good health. Some clones in this sample may be carry-over from other donors' samples. CDR3 bases: TGTGCCAGCAGTGCCACAGGACCCTCTATCTATGGCTACACCTTC. It codes for CASSATGPSIYGYTF.